Below, 4 T cell receptor beta chains from the same sample are listed, as sequenced in a study of CD4 T cells in relation to SARS-CoV-2 and coronaviruses. The table came from immunoSEQ multiplex PCR; TCRdb's copy has only in-frame clones and leaves some out. In the table there are about 65,000 clones, over 80% of which are singletons. Before the COVID-19 pandemic, during about 2011-2019, CD4+ T cells were taken from unexposed donors. What was sequenced was memory CD4+ T cells from PBMCs. The receptors come from a human donor in good health.

V is TRBV9 and J is TRBJ1-6, with D perhaps matching TRBD1 (5 bases). V lost 4 bases and J lost 0, with 11 bases in between. Germline values: CDR1 SGDLS, CDR2 YYNGEE. The CDR3 extends over 16 amino acids. The CDR3 is CASSPGASSYNSPLHF. The CDR3 nucleotides are TGTGCCAGCAGCCCCGGGGCTAGCTCCTATAATTCACCCCTCCACTTT. The full variable domain, with the rest looked up from reference TRBV9 and TRBJ1-6, is DSGVTQTPKHLITATGQRVTLRCSPRSGDLSVYWYQQSLDQGLQFLIQYYNGEERAKGNILERFSAQQFPDLHSELNLSSLELGDSALYFCASSPGASSYNSPLHFGNGTRLTVT.

This chain links TRBV18 with TRBJ2-2, with D uncertain. The length of the CDR3 is 16 residues. The germline V and J ends were trimmed by 6 bases and 5 bases, with 19 bases remaining between them. Germline V gene lookup returns CDR1 KGHSH and CDR2 LQKENI. In DNA form, the CDR3 reads TGTGCCAGCTCGAAAGCGTATAGCACTGGGACCGGGGAGCTGTTTTTT. Residues: CASSKAYSTGTGELFF. The entire variable domain, with the rest obtained from reference TRBV18 and TRBJ2-2, is as follows: NAGVMQNPRHLVRRRGQEARLRCSPMKGHSHVYWYRQLPEEGLKFMVYLQKENIIDESGMPKERFSAEFPKEGPSILRIQQVVRGDSAAYFCASSKAYSTGTGELFFGEGSRLTVL.

In its sample, this clone was seen a few times. This chain connects TRBV18 to TRBJ2-7; TRBD1 might be the D (6 bases). Trimming pared 4 bases from V and 4 bases from J, leaving 14 bases between. The CDR3 consists of 14 residues. Germline V gene data show CDR1 as KGHSH and CDR2 as LQKENI. The CDR3, as DNA: TGTGCCAGCTCACGAGACACCACAGGGTACGAGCAGTACTTC. Translating gives CASSRDTTGYEQYF.

The rearrangement links TRBV9 to TRBJ2-7; TRBD1 agrees at 7 bases. V dropped 4 bases and J dropped 6; count of bases not matched to a gene: 7. The CDR3 totals 13 residues. Germline loops: CDR1 SGDLS, CDR2 YYNGEE. The CDR3, as DNA: TGTGCCAGCAGCCCTAGCAGGGGGTCCGAGCAGTACTTC. Translating it yields CASSPSRGSEQYF. Full variable domain (missing parts from reference TRBV9 and TRBJ2-7): DSGVTQTPKHLITATGQRVTLRCSPRSGDLSVYWYQQSLDQGLQFLIQYYNGEERAKGNILERFSAQQFPDLHSELNLSSLELGDSALYFCASSPSRGSEQYFGPGTRLTVT.